Each of the 16 T cell receptor beta chains below was sequenced from the same sample in a study of blood T cell repertoires in COVID-19. Measured with immunoSEQ multiplex PCR; TCRdb has only the in-frame clones, and not every one. The sample includes around 70,000 clones, about four fifths of them seen just once. The specimen sequenced was peripheral blood. Receptor source: a man between 65 and 85 years old with acute or convalescent COVID-19.

The gene calls are TRBV7-2 and TRBJ2-5; TRBD2 matches at 10 bases. The CDR3 is made up of 14 amino acids. In germline, CDR1 is SGHTA, CDR2 FQGNSA. V dropped 5 bases and J dropped 4; count of bases not matched to a gene: 4. The CDR3 DNA follows: TGTGCCAGCAGCCCCCCTAGCGGGGGAGAGACCCAGTACTTC. Residues: CASSPPSGGETQYF.

This chain uses TRBV12-3 or TRBV12-4 with TRBJ2-7, with D uncertain. V gave up 6 bases and J gave up 3 bases, with 9 bases separating them. The CDR3 is 12 amino acids. CDR3 coding DNA: TGTGCCAGCAGCCGGAGTGTCTACGAGCAGTACTTC. This sequence encodes CASSRSVYEQYF.

There are a few counts of this clone. This chain uses TRBV2 with TRBJ2-2, with 8 bases aligning to TRBD2. Germline V gene lookup returns CDR1 SNHLY and CDR2 FYNNEI. Trimming at V came to 1 base and at J to 4 bases, leaving 2 bases not matched to a gene. The CDR3 sequence is 15 residues long. CDR3 amino acids: CASSEDGTSTGELFF. For the CDR3, the DNA is TGTGCCAGCAGTGAAGATGGGACTAGCACCGGGGAGCTGTTTTTT.

This clone was seen a single time. The chain has TRBV11-3 and TRBJ2-4; D gene unclear. There are 13 residues in the CDR3. V was clipped by 1 base and J by 6 bases, with 7 bases between them. CDR1 is SGHNT, CDR2 YENEEA, per germline. CDR3 nucleotides: TGTGCCAGCAGCTTAGGGGCCGGAAACATTCAGTACTTC. It encodes CASSLGAGNIQYF. The complete variable domain, with remaining parts taken from reference TRBV11-3 and TRBJ2-4, reads EAGVVQSPRYKIIEKKQPVAFWCNPISGHNTLYWYLQNLGQGPELLIRYENEEAVDDSQLPKDRFSAERLKGVDSTLKIQPAELGDSAVYLCASSLGAGNIQYFGAGTRLSVL.

This rearrangement joins TRBV5-6 to TRBJ1-4; 7 bases match TRBD1. The CDR3 runs 17 residues. V lost 4 bases, J lost 0 bases, and 9 bases stayed unmatched. CDR1 is SGHDT and CDR2 is YYEEEE in the germline V gene. CDR3 in DNA: TGTGCCAGCAGCCACAGACAGGGACACGCAACTAATGAAAAACTGTTTTTT. The encoded protein is CASSHRQGHATNEKLFF.

This clone was detected a few times. This chain links TRBV5-1 with TRBJ1-1; 8 bases line up with TRBD1. CDR3 length equals 13 residues. CDR1 is SGHRS, CDR2 YFSETQ, per germline. V lost 2 bases and J lost 8; bases outside the gene matches: 5. The CDR3 nucleotides read TGCGCCAGCAGCTTCGGACAGGGCCTCGAAGCTTTCTTT. This sequence encodes CASSFGQGLEAFF.

This chain uses TRBV6-1 with TRBJ2-2; the match to TRBD2 covers 8 bases. This CDR3 region has 16 residues. Germline trimming cut 6 bases from V and 0 bases from J; bases unmatched to any gene: 6. Germline V lookup: CDR1 MNHNS, CDR2 SASEGT. As DNA, the CDR3 is TGTGCCAGCAGCGAAACTAGCGGAGCGAACACCGGGGAGCTGTTTTTT. Amino acids: CASSETSGANTGELFF.

The rearrangement links TRBV5-4 to TRBJ1-5; D is perhaps TRBD1 (6 bases). Germline V gene lookup returns CDR1 SGHNT and CDR2 YYREEE (reference sequence). This CDR3 region has 13 residues. Trimming removed 4 bases at V and 5 bases at J, with 10 bases between. The CDR3 protein is CASSRGGDQPQHF. CDR3 bases: TGTGCCAGCAGCCGAGGGGGGGATCAGCCCCAGCATTTT.

The chain uses TRBV6-8 and TRBJ1-1; no firm D call. CDR1 is MNHGY, CDR2 SAAAGT, per germline. The CDR3 spans 16 residues. V was trimmed by 3 bases and J by 2 bases, leaving 16 bases between them. The CDR3 spells CASSYSRLYGNTEAFF. The CDR3 DNA reads as TGTGCCAGCAGTTATTCCCGGTTGTACGGTAACACTGAAGCTTTCTTT.

The chain links TRBV6-5 to TRBJ2-1; 12 bases align to TRBD2. The CDR3 spans 14 residues. V lost 4 bases and J lost 8; bases outside the gene matches: 3. The germline V gene has CDR1 MNHEY and CDR2 SVGAGI. CDR3 DNA sequence: TGTGCCAGCAGTTCCCGACTAGCGGGGGATGAGCAGTTCTTC. This sequence encodes CASSSRLAGDEQFF.

The rearrangement joins TRBV6-4 to TRBJ1-4; D is undetermined. Germline-derived CDR1 and CDR2 are MRHNA and SNTAGT. CDR3 length equals 15 residues. V lost 3 bases and J lost 0, with 8 bases in between. The DNA for the CDR3 is TGTGCCAGCAGTGAGCACCCGGCAACTAATGAAAAACTGTTTTTT. Translating it yields CASSEHPATNEKLFF.

The chain combines TRBV4-1 with TRBJ2-3; 8 nucleotides agree with TRBD2. The CDR3 covers 20 residues. Germline V CDR1 and CDR2: MGHRA, YSYEKL. V trimming: 3 bases; J trimming: 1 base; junction bases outside the gene matches: 18. The CDR3 region is CASSHPGGGGPVKGTDTQYF. CDR3 in DNA: TGCGCCAGCAGCCACCCGGGGGGGGGAGGGCCCGTTAAGGGCACAGATACGCAGTATTTT.

The rearrangement joins TRBV11-2 to TRBJ1-1; D is possibly TRBD1 (6 bases). Trimming stripped 1 base from V and 0 bases from J, with 9 bases between. CDR1 is SGHAT, CDR2 FQNNGV, per germline. The CDR3 is made up of 15 amino acids. The CDR3 DNA reads TGTGCCAGCAGCTTAGGGGCAGGGGTGAACACTGAAGCTTTCTTT. It is translated as CASSLGAGVNTEAFF.

The chain combines TRBV7-8 with TRBJ1-2; possible D gene TRBD1, 5 bases. CDR1 and CDR2 from the germline V gene are SGHVS and FQNEAQ. The ends were cut back, 2 bases at V and 7 bases at J, with 17 bases in the middle. The CDR3 covers 15 residues. The CDR3 spells CASSLQGGFTGGYTF. Written as DNA, the CDR3 is TGTGCCAGCAGCTTACAGGGTGGCTTTACAGGTGGCTACACCTTC.

The rearrangement uses TRBV27 and TRBJ2-3, with 8 bases lining up with TRBD1. The V segment lost 5 bases and the J segment 2 bases; nucleotides outside the gene matches: 12. The CDR3 spans 17 residues. Looked up from germline, CDR1 is MNHEY and CDR2 is SMNVEV (reference sequence). CDR3 bases: TGTGCCAGCAGTACCCTAGGACAGGGCCATTTCACAGATACGCAGTATTTT. Translated, it gives CASSTLGQGHFTDTQYF.

The chain joins TRBV11-2 to TRBJ1-1; TRBD1 might be the D (5 bases). V lost 3 bases and J 3 bases, leaving 11 bases between the germline ends. CDR3 length: 14 amino acids. Germline V gene data show CDR1 as SGHAT and CDR2 as FQNNGV. DNA for the CDR3: TGTGCCAGCAGCTTGGGACTCGGCGACACTGAAGCTTTCTTT. Encoded protein: CASSLGLGDTEAFF.